This TCR beta chain was identified during a study of shared clonotypes between healthy human individuals. Overall study results and limits: Memory subsets had estimated richness that was generally smaller than that of naive subsets. Some naive CD4 clonotypes, roughly 4.7%, turned up in common across a handful of donors.

CD8 cells regarded as naive lacked CD45RO, were positively chosen for CCR7, and omitted terminally differentiated effector memory CD45RA+ cells. Participating donors were healthy, HIV-negative adults free of recent acute infections or vaccinations. This clone was seen once. Its specificity is unknown. Profiling relied on immunoSEQ multiplex PCR, and the TCRdb table lists in-frame clones only, not all of them. This table has roughly 550,000 clones, around 95% appearing once. This TCR came from a young woman in good health. Sequenced material: naive CD8+ T cells sorted from blood.

The chain's CDR3 is CASGLTTTEQYF. CDR3 coding DNA: TGTGCTAGTGGGTTGACTACGACGGAGCAGTACTTC. The V gene is TRBV12-5, the J gene TRBJ2-7, with D perhaps TRBD2 (5 bases). This CDR3 is 12 amino acids long. Deletions cut 6 bases from V and 7 bases from J, with 13 bases between. Per the germline V gene, CDR1 is LGHNT and CDR2 is FRNRAP.